This TCR beta chain was retrieved from a study of T-cell memory formation after mild COVID-19. This clonotype showed up just a few times. Via MiXCR, TCRdb re-called the 5' RACE reads, giving one row per CDR3 protein. The sample has 250,000 to 400,000 distinct CDR3 sequences, 13% to 15% seen once. CDR3 length: 13 amino acids. Germline assignment: CDR1 SQVTM and CDR2 ANQGSEA. V gave up 1 base and J gave up 8 bases, with 12 bases separating them. The TCR comes from a young man who had mild COVID-19 (a few samples of this study predate the infection). Cell type and time point are not known. Sequencing input: PBMCs or a T cell subset sorted from them (not recorded which). The chain employs TRBV29-1 and TRBJ2-1, with D perhaps given as TRBD1 or TRBD2 (6 bases each). DNA of the CDR3: TGCAGCGTTGAAGGGGGGGCCGAGTATGAGCAGTTCTTC. The encoded protein is CSVEGGAEYEQFF.